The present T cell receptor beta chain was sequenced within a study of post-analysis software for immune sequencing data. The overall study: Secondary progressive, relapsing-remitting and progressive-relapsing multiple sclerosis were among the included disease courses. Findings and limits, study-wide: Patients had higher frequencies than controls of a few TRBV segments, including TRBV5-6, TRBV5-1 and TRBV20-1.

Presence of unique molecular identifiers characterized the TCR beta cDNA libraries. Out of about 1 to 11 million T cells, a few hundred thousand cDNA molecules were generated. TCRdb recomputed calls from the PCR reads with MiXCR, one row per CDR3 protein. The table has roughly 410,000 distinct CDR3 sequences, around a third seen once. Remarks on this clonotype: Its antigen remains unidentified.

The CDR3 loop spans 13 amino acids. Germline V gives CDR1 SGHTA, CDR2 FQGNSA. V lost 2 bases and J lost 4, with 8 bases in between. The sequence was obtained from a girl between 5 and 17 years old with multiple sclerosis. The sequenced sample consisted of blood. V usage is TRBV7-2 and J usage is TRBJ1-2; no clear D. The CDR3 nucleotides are TGTGCCAGCAGCTTAACGGCCCCCTATGGCTACACCTTC. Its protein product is CASSLTAPYGYTF. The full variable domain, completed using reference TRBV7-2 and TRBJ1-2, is GAGVSQSPSNKVTEKGKDVELRCDPISGHTALYWYRQSLGQGLEFLIYFQGNSAPDKSGLPSDRFSAERTGGSVSTLTIQRTQQEDSAVYLCASSLTAPYGYTFGSGTRLTVV.